The present T cell receptor beta chain was sequenced within a study of CD8 T cells in ankylosing spondylitis. Study observations and caveats: What appeared characteristic of ankylosing spondylitis blood was a TCR beta motif of 7 or 8 highly homologous variants. Existing reports had already noted some motif variants in reactive arthritis synovial fluid and blood. Clones linked to disease were reported to show significant enrichment in matched ankylosing spondylitis synovial fluid. Disease-linked clones bore a CD8+ phenotype, appearing relatively rarely in peripheral blood.

Molecular-barcoded quantitative 5'-RACE produced these TCR beta libraries. TCRdb called the 5' RACE reads again in MiXCR, with one record for every CDR3 protein. Altogether about 450,000 distinct CDR3 sequences are present, about 25% being singletons, with the ten largest covering under 0.9%. CDR1 and CDR2 (germline): KGHDR, SFDVKD. V gave up 4 bases and J gave up 3 bases, with 14 bases separating them. CDR3 length equals 15 residues. About this clonotype: Its antigen remains unidentified.

Sequenced sample: blood, either unsorted or a sorted T cell fraction (not recorded which). The TCR originated in a male donor with ankylosing spondylitis. V usage is TRBV24-1 and J usage is TRBJ1-1; TRBD1 might be the D (6 bases). The CDR3 bases are TGTGCCACCAGTGACCAAAGGGGGGGGGACACTGAAGCTTTCTTT. This sequence encodes CATSDQRGGDTEAFF.